The TCR beta chain described here comes from a study of blood T cell repertoires in COVID-19. Study background: Samples taken during acute and convalescent COVID-19 were collected in the United States, Italy and Spain. PBMCs, B-cell-depleted T cells, or T cells were the source of the cDNA or gDNA that made up the material.

The germline V gene encodes CDR1 MNHEY and CDR2 SMNVEV (reference sequence). The CDR3 is 15 residues long. V was pared by 5 bases and J by 2 bases, with 14 bases between. Cohorts were based on clinical histories the participants reported. In the 2 weeks before study entry, exposed participants met a COVID-19 case, which was PCR-confirmed or clinician-diagnosed. Here immunoSEQ multiplex PCR was the method, and the copy in TCRdb shows in-frame clones only, minus some. The sample contains around 250,000 clones, 75% to 95% of which appear only once. Sequenced sample: PBMCs or T cells enriched from blood (not recorded which). The source of this sequence is a middle-aged man who had been exposed to COVID-19. The chain recombines TRBV27 with TRBJ2-3; D is uncertain. The DNA of the CDR3 is TGTGCCAGCAGTCCCGGCCGGAGCCTCACAGATACGCAGTATTTT. This sequence encodes CASSPGRSLTDTQYF.